The clone carrying this T cell receptor beta chain was observed a handful of times. Its antigen is currently unknown. Library preparation (for TCRbeta) was performed with unique molecular identifiers. TCRdb re-called the PCR reads with MiXCR, one entry per CDR3 protein. The sample has under 100,000 distinct CDR3 sequences, around 16% seen once; the top ten hold less than 20%. This record comes from a study of T-cell reconstitution after alpha-beta-depleted transplantation in children. General study findings and limits: Reportedly, roughly two months post-transplant, alpha-beta T cells arose from several hundred expanded graft clones.

Germline CDR1 and CDR2: SGHTA and FQGNSA. Trimming removed 1 base at V and 0 bases at J, with 13 bases between. There are 17 residues in the CDR3. This chain joins TRBV7-2 and TRBJ2-4, with a tentative D call TRBD1 (6 bases). This clonotype was sampled from a male patient between 2 and 10 years old who had a stem cell transplant for acute lymphoblastic leukemia, so the T cells may come from the graft donor. The specimen comprised PBMCs, mostly from graft donor cells, sampled 180 days after TCRalphabeta/CD19-depleted stem cell transplant. CDR3 coding DNA: TGTGCCAGCAGCTTAGTGGGGGCCCTCTTAGCCAAAAACATTCAGTACTTC. Its protein product is CASSLVGALLAKNIQYF. The full variable domain, completed using reference TRBV7-2 and TRBJ2-4, is GAGVSQSPSNKVTEKGKDVELRCDPISGHTALYWYRQSLGQGLEFLIYFQGNSAPDKSGLPSDRFSAERTGGSVSTLTIQRTQQEDSAVYLCASSLVGALLAKNIQYFGAGTRLSVL.